The T cell receptor beta chain under discussion was sequenced for a study of blood T cells in healthy people across ages (dated by TCRdb to 2013 to 2016). Notes on the research overall: In model experiments, template switching captured roughly one uniquely barcoded TCR beta cDNA molecule for every two T cells. The study analyzed two additional independent replicas of 1 million unique cDNA reads from the same blood draw for two donors, one aged 18 to 30 and one aged 80 or older. Age-related changes in TCR beta repertoire diversity were measured in the study by deep sequencing normalized with unique cDNA molecular identifiers. The donors were split into four age groups: young (average about 15 years), middle-aged (around 37), aged (roughly 60) and long-lived (over 75). To avoid experimental bias, donors of different ages were randomly spread across the sequencing lanes. The paper as a whole reports these results and caveats: Estimates of total diversity from one million sequenced T cells were regarded as lower bounds and underestimates. There was a strong correlation between observed TCR beta diversity and the percentage of naive T cells measured by flow cytometry. Bulk unsorted PBMC profiling prevented conclusive comparison of naive and antigen-experienced compartments. As age increased, observed TCR beta diversity per million T cells dropped in a roughly linear way, and a significant reduction was already evident by age 40. Compared with the aged group, the long-lived group had more naive CD4+ T cells, fewer expanded clones and increased TCR diversity, suggesting age selection. Because donor CMV infection status was unknown, age-related changes in expanded clonotypes were potentially confounded.

This clonotype was counted between two and nine times. The target of this receptor is not known. The record has no base qualities; no much larger clone is one base away. The library relied on 5' RACE. Sequencing instrument: Illumina HiSeq 2500. A second 7 to 11 cycle PCR used a sample-barcoded 5' primer and a J-beta primer mix. Each TCR beta cDNA molecule received a unique molecular identifier from a template-switch 5' adaptor carrying 12 random nucleotides. Each sample yielded at least 2.5 million CDR3-containing paired-end reads. First-strand cDNA was synthesized from all RNA with the Mint cDNA synthesis kit, primed by a TRBC-specific oligonucleotide. After uracil-DNA glycosylase treatment, a first 18-cycle PCR used universal primers M1SS and BC2_uni_R on all cDNA. The original methods were these. Normalization of each sample was performed by random selection of 1 million high-quality reads, each carrying a distinct molecular identifier. Reads sharing molecular identifiers were discarded rather than binned into consensus sequences. MiTCR, set to a Q25 quality threshold and the strictest error-elimination algorithm, was used for CDR3 identification, clonotype clustering and error correction. A nonparametric unseen species model with Euler transformation was used to estimate lower-bound total TCR beta diversity. TCRdb took the public reads, trimmed them with fastp at Q25, ran MiXCR for clone calling and kept in-frame beta chains. Duplicate CDR3 protein sequences are folded into a single record with the most common DNA and genes. TCRdb, not the original authors, processed these V and J calls. The sample contains roughly 1,500,000 distinct CDR3 sequences, about 43% of them found a single time. The leading ten clones occupy 7.9% of the sample.

Systemically healthy Caucasian individuals from Russia, approximately 39 in total and aged about 6 to 100 years, were included as donors. Around 9.7 milliliters of peripheral blood were collected from each donor into EDTA-treated Vacutainer tubes. PBMCs were isolated by Ficoll-Paque density-gradient centrifugation, with at least 7 million obtained per sample. Trizol reagent was used to extract total RNA from PBMCs, with at least 6 micrograms per sample. For every donor, an aliquot of PBMCs went through flow cytometry to measure the percentages of naive CD45RAhigh/CD27high T cells. The receptor was derived from a woman aged 18-29 years in good health. Sample: blood.

The CDR3 region reads CATREREGADTQYF. The bases read TGTGCCACACGGGAGCGGGAGGGGGCAGATACGCAGTATTTT. The chain links TRBV2 with TRBJ2-3; 10 middle bases align to TRBD2. V ends up 10 bases short and J 4 bases short, with an unmatched junction base count of 8. The CDR3 measures 14 amino acids from cysteine to phenylalanine. The DNA shown is the 42-base CDR3, in frame from base 1. CDR1 and CDR2 are drawn from the germline V gene: SNHLY, FYNNEI. Reference TRBV2 and TRBJ2-3 proteins supply the regions before and after the CDR3; the full variable domain is: EPEVTQTPSHQVTQMGQEVILRCVPISNHLYFYWYRQILGQKVEFLVSFYNNEISEKSEIFDDQFSVERPDGSNFTLKIRSTKLEDSAMYFCATREREGADTQYFGPGTRLTVL.